This section outlines one T cell receptor beta chain sequence together with its context. Study processing details: Cell counts per sample came from amplifying reference gene primers. Assay: immunoSEQ multiplex PCR; the TCRdb copy retains only in-frame clones and omits some. The DNA was the basis for D and trimming; V, J and clone size are from that table. The data contain 200,000 to 250,000 clones, about 83% of them seen just once; the ten biggest clones take up around 7%. This record belongs to a study of blood T cell repertoires in COVID-19. In the study overall: From the United States, Italy and Spain came samples of acute and convalescent COVID-19. The cDNA or gDNA used as material had been derived from T cells, B-cell-depleted T cells, or PBMCs.

With 2 bases clipped from V and 4 bases from J, the junction kept 4 bases outside the gene matches. Germline values: CDR1 LGHDT, CDR2 YNNKEL (reference sequence). CDR3 length: 15 amino acids. V gene TRBV3-1 (or the pseudogene TRBV3-2) combines with J gene TRBJ2-4; 8 bases fit TRBD1. The sample was peripheral blood. The TCR originated in a woman in her forties or fifties with acute or convalescent COVID-19. The CDR3 region is CASSQLWTGKNIQYF. CDR3 DNA sequence: TGTGCCAGCAGCCAATTGTGGACAGGGAAAAACATTCAGTACTTC.